The clone carrying this T cell receptor (beta chain) ranks as medium-sized (0.01 to 0.1%) in terms of frequency. Its antigen remains unidentified. The CDR3 covers 15 residues. Germline-derived CDR1 and CDR2 are LNHDA and SQIVND (reference sequence). TRB rearrangements were amplified by touch-down multiplex PCR with mixed TRB-A/B primers. TCRdb reprocessed the multiplex PCR reads and stores each CDR3 protein as one record, lacking DNA. The sample spans approximately 6,400 distinct CDR3 sequences; the ten largest clones claim 19%. The entry originates in a study of T cell clusters in autoimmune cytopenias. As for the study in general: The median distinct TRB clonotype count was fewer than 3,000 per sample, from a median roughly 50,000 reads.

TRB was amplified from approximately 230 ng of peripheral blood genomic DNA per sample. Points from the study as a whole: Healthy donors had roughly 3.3-fold more exclusive TRB clusters than active autoimmune hepatitis patients. The T cell clusters came from computational analysis alone and lack functional validation.

This chain uses TRBV19 with TRBJ1-2. The sequenced sample was peripheral blood. This TCR derives from a human donor with an autoimmune cytopenia or autoimmune hepatitis (not recorded which). The CDR3: CASSMAAYGAYGYTF.